These 21 T cell receptor beta chains were all obtained from the same sample, sequenced in a study of T cells in Graves' hyperthyroidism and ophthalmopathy. Amplification targeted TCR beta CDR3 regions from RNA transcripts. HTBI primers were used for first-round RT-PCR of the TCR CDR3. TCRdb independently ran MiXCR on the multiplex PCR reads; one entry per CDR3 protein. This table holds 750,000 to 900,000 distinct CDR3 sequences, 38% found once. What was sequenced was blood. The receptor source for this set is a man aged 18 to 29 with Graves' hyperthyroidism.

The chain has TRBV6-6 and TRBJ2-1, with D perhaps matching TRBD1 (6 bases). Germline V gives CDR1 MNHNY, CDR2 SVGAGI (reference sequence). The CDR3 is made up of 12 amino acids. V shed 6 bases and J shed 15 bases, with 18 bases lying between them. Here the CDR3 reads CASSAQRQGRFF. The CDR3 nucleotides read TGTGCCAGCAGCGCCCAACGTCAGGGGAGGTTCTTC.

With respect to this clonotype: The junction differs from germline at one of its ends, possibly a read error. This sequence joins TRBV29-1 and TRBJ2-7; TRBD2 might be the D (5 bases). The V gene's germline CDR1 is SQVTM and CDR2 ANQGSEA. The CDR3 extends over 12 amino acids. The CDR3 DNA follows: TGCAGCGTTGAACCGCCAACCGGGGAGCTGTACTTC. Its translation: CSVEPPTGELYF.

The chain combines TRBV5-1 with TRBJ2-7, with 9 bases aligning to TRBD1. The CDR3 contains 14 residues. V lost 3 bases, J lost 6 bases, and 7 bases stayed unmatched. CDR1 SGHRS and CDR2 YFSETQ come from the germline V gene. CDR3 residues: CASSSGTGNGEQYF. The CDR3 DNA sequence: TGCGCCAGCAGCTCCGGGACAGGGAACGGCGAGCAGTACTTC.

The chain joins TRBV6-5 to TRBJ1-2; weak D call: TRBD1 (6 bases). Germline V lookup: CDR1 MNHEY, CDR2 SVGAGI. CDR3 length: 14 residues. V was pared by 5 bases and J by 5 bases, with 15 bases between. The CDR3 region is CASSPGGGPYGYTF. The CDR3, as DNA: TGTGCCAGCAGTCCCGGCGGGGGGCCGTATGGCTACACCTTC.

V usage is TRBV2 and J usage is TRBJ1-1; D gene unclear. The CDR3 sequence is 11 residues long. Trimming took off 6 bases at V and 10 bases at J, with 12 bases between the two ends. Germline CDR1 SNHLY, CDR2 FYNNEI. Here the CDR3 reads CASRSTWGAFF. The CDR3 DNA follows: TGTGCCAGCAGGAGTACCTGGGGAGCTTTCTTT. Full variable domain (missing parts from reference TRBV2 and TRBJ1-1): EPEVTQTPSHQVTQMGQEVILRCVPISNHLYFYWYRQILGQKVEFLVSFYNNEISEKSEIFDDQFSVERPDGSNFTLKIRSTKLEDSAMYFCASRSTWGAFFGQGTRLTVV.

This clonotype occurred many times. V gene TRBV25-1 combines with J gene TRBJ1-4; 9 bases line up with TRBD1. From germline, CDR1 is MGHDK and CDR2 SYGVNS. J lost 8 bases, V lost 5 bases, and 9 bases had no gene match. The CDR3 is 15 residues long. CDR3 DNA: TGTGCCAGCAGTCAGCCGGACAGGGGAAGGGAAAAACTGTTTTTT. Amino acids: CASSQPDRGREKLFF.

The gene calls are TRBV2 and TRBJ2-2, with unresolved D. CDR3 length equals 15 residues. Germline loops: CDR1 SNHLY, CDR2 FYNNEI. V was clipped by 1 base and J by 5 bases, with 11 bases between them. CDR3 in amino acids: CASSEVGRGTGELFF. In DNA form, the CDR3 reads TGTGCCAGCAGTGAAGTAGGTAGAGGAACCGGGGAGCTGTTTTTT.

On this clonotype itself: One end of the junction fails to match germline, which may point to a read error. The rearrangement joins TRBV10-2 to TRBJ1-2; no clear D gene. The length of the CDR3 is 16 residues. Germline-derived CDR1 and CDR2 are WSHSY and SAAADI. The DNA of the CDR3 is TGTGCCAGCTCAAGTACCGCAACAGTTACTAACTATGGCTACACCTTC. This gives the protein CASSSTATVTNYGYTF.

The table lists this clonotype with many counts. The chain uses TRBV19 and TRBJ2-5; TRBD1 aligns across 8 bases. V trimming: 3 bases; J trimming: 5 bases; junction bases outside the gene matches: 5. This CDR3 is 14 amino acids long. Germline V gene sequence: CDR1 LNHDA, CDR2 SQIVND (reference sequence). Written as DNA, the CDR3 is TGTGCCAGTAGTATCGCCAGGGACAGGGAGACCCAGTACTTC. Its translation is CASSIARDRETQYF.

The chain couples TRBV30 to TRBJ2-7; no reliable D call. Germline loops: CDR1 GTSNPN, CDR2 SVGIG (reference sequence). The CDR3 loop spans 11 amino acids. Trimming removed 5 bases from V and 3 bases from J, with 8 bases in between. CDR3 coding DNA: TGTGCCTGGGGAAAGGGCTACGAGCAGTACTTC. Its protein product is CAWGKGYEQYF.

This clonotype was found many times. J is TRBJ1-5 and V is TRBV5-5; D remains ambiguous. Trimming took 5 bases from V and 0 from J, leaving 9 bases between them. CDR1 is SGHKS and CDR2 is YYEKEE in the germline V gene (reference sequence). The CDR3 contains 14 residues. The CDR3 DNA reads TGTGCCAGCAGTACCGGAGTTAGCAATCAGCCCCAGCATTTT. Translating gives CASSTGVSNQPQHF.

As to this clonotype: Mismatch with germline at one junction end may stem from a read error. The chain couples TRBV7-2 to TRBJ1-1; the D gene is possibly TRBD1 (5 bases). Per the germline V gene, CDR1 is SGHTA and CDR2 is FQGNSA. This CDR3 has 15 residues. CDR3: CASSRPTARNTEAFF. As DNA, the CDR3 is TGCGCCAGCAGCCGACCGACAGCACGGAACACTGAAGCTTTCTTT.

The sample holds many counts of this clonotype. The rearrangement uses TRBV29-1 and TRBJ1-1; possible D gene TRBD1, 6 bases. Trimming pared 4 bases from V and 0 bases from J, leaving 9 bases between. This CDR3 is 13 amino acids long. Germline V lookup: CDR1 SQVTM, CDR2 ANQGSEA. This CDR3 reads CSVGGQLNTEAFF. The CDR3 DNA reads as TGCAGCGTTGGGGGACAATTGAACACTGAAGCTTTCTTT.

J is TRBJ2-2 and V is TRBV27, with a weak D call TRBD1 (5 bases). Germline values: CDR1 MNHEY, CDR2 SMNVEV (reference sequence). V gave up 2 bases and J gave up 0 bases, with 13 bases separating them. The CDR3 is made up of 17 amino acids. CDR3 coding DNA: TGTGCCAGCAGTTTACTTACCGACAGCACGAACACCGGGGAGCTGTTTTTT. Translated, it gives CASSLLTDSTNTGELFF.

The chain uses TRBV12-3 or TRBV12-4 and TRBJ2-5; possible D gene TRBD2, 7 bases. This CDR3 has 15 residues. Trimming pared 3 bases from V and 4 bases from J, leaving 15 bases between. CDR3 in DNA: TGTGCCAGCAGTTTTGCGACTAGCAGGGGAGAGACCCAGTACTTC. Protein: CASSFATSRGETQYF.

On this clonotype itself: A read error may explain this, as a much larger clone is one base away. This chain joins TRBV25-1 and TRBJ1-2, with D hard to call. Germline assignment: CDR1 MGHDK and CDR2 SYGVNS. This CDR3 region has 12 residues. CDR3 loop: CASSISGNGCTF. CDR3 nucleotide sequence: TGTGCCAGTAGTATTTCGGGTAATGGCTGCACCTTC.

V gene TRBV20-1 combines with J gene TRBJ1-1; 7 bases are shared with TRBD1. With V trimmed by 0 bases and J by 10 bases, 14 bases remained unmatched. Germline CDR1 and CDR2: DFQATT and SNEGSKA (reference sequence). The CDR3 spans 15 residues. The chain's CDR3 is CSARDRGATGVRAFF. CDR3 DNA sequence: TGCAGTGCTAGAGACAGGGGGGCGACCGGGGTTCGAGCTTTCTTT.

V is TRBV5-1 and J is TRBJ1-1, with D uncertain. Germline V gene sequence: CDR1 SGHRS, CDR2 YFSETQ. This CDR3 is built from 14 residues. Between the trimmed V and J ends, which lost 1 base and 0 bases, there was a span of 7 bases. The DNA of the CDR3 is TGCGCCAGCAGCTTGACAGCCTTGAACACTGAAGCTTTCTTT. It specifies CASSLTALNTEAFF.

As to this clonotype: A much larger clonotype is one base distant, so this may be a read error. The chain recombines TRBV12-3 or TRBV12-4 with TRBJ1-5; TRBD1 matches 9 bases. The length of the CDR3 is 14 residues. V dropped 8 bases and J dropped 6; count of bases not matched to a gene: 8. The CDR3 bases are TGTGCCAGCGGGCCTACAGGGGGCGGTCAGCCCCAGCATTTT. Its translation is CASGPTGGGQPQHF.

This clonotype occurred many times. The V gene is TRBV12-3 or TRBV12-4, the J gene TRBJ2-7; D is uncertain. The length of the CDR3 is 11 residues. The germline V and J ends were trimmed by 6 bases and 7 bases, with 10 bases remaining between them. The CDR3 spells CASSQDLEQYF. The CDR3 nucleotides read TGTGCCAGCAGCCAGGATCTGGAGCAGTACTTC.

This clonotype showed up many times. The V and J genes are TRBV20-1 and TRBJ2-7; D not resolved. V gave up 6 bases and J gave up 0 bases, with 9 bases separating them. Germline V gene sequence: CDR1 DFQATT, CDR2 SNEGSKA (reference sequence). The CDR3 is 12 amino acids. The DNA of the CDR3 is TGCAGTGCGATCGCGAGCTCCTACGAGCAGTACTTC. Its protein is CSAIASSYEQYF.